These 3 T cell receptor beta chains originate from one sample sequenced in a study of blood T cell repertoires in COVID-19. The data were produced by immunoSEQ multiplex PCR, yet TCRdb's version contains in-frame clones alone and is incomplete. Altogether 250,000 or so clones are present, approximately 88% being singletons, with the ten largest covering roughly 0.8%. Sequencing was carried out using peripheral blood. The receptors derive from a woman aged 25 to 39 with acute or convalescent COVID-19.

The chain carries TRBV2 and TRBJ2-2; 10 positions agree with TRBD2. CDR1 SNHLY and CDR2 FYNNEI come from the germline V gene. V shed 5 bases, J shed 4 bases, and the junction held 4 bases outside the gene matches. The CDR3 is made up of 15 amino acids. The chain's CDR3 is CASSLLAGGTGELFF. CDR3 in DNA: TGTGCCAGCAGTCTTTTAGCGGGAGGCACCGGGGAGCTGTTTTTT.

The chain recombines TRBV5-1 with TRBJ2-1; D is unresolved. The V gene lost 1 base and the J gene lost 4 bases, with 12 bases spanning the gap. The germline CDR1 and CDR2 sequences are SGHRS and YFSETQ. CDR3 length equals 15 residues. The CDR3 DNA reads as TGCGCCAGCAGCTTGTTGTCAGGTTCTTACAATGAGCAGTTCTTC. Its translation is CASSLLSGSYNEQFF.

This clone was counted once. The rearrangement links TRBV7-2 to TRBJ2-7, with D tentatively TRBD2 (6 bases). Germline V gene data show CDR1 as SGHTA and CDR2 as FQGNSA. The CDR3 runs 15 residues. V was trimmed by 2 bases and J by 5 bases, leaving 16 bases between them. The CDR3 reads CASSLNPGVVDEQYF. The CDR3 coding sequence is TGTGCCAGCAGCTTAAATCCGGGAGTAGTTGACGAGCAGTACTTC.